This section outlines one TCR beta chain sequence together with its context. What it binds is not known. V lost 0 bases and J lost 8, with 10 bases in between. CDR1 LNHNV and CDR2 YYDKDF come from the germline V gene (reference sequence). The CDR3 has 14 amino acids. Use of 60 Vbeta and 13 Jbeta primers characterized the PCR. Here immunoSEQ multiplex PCR was the method, and the copy in TCRdb shows in-frame clones only, minus some. This table holds 50,000 to 75,000 clones, roughly 80% found once. This sample stems from a study of cytomegalovirus exposure and HLA in healthy donors. Study results and limitations: TCR association rates varied by HLA locus in a later analysis, with DRB1 highest and HLA-C lowest.

The V call is TRBV15, the J call TRBJ1-4; D is uncertain. Material: PBMCs. This receptor was obtained from a middle-aged woman in good health and CMV-seronegative. The CDR3 is CATSRDHGEEKLFF. For the CDR3, the DNA is TGTGCCACCAGCAGAGATCACGGGGAGGAAAAACTGTTTTTT.